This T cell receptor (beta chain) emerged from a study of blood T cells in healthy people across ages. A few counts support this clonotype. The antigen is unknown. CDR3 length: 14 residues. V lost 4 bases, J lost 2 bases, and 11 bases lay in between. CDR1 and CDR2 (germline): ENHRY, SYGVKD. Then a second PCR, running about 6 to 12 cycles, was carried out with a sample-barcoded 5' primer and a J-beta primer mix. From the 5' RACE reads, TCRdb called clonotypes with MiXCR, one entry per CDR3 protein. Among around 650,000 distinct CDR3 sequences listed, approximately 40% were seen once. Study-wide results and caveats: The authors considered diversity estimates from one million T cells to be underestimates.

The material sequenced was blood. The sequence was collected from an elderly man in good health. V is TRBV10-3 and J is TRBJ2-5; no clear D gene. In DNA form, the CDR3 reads TGTGCCATCAGTGCGAAGCAGGAGCAAGAGACCCAGTACTTC. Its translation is CAISAKQEQETQYF.